Following are 16 T cell receptor beta chains from one sample sequenced in a study of T cells in Graves' hyperthyroidism and ophthalmopathy. Amplification of TCR beta CDR3 regions was performed using RNA transcripts as template. HTBI primers were the set used in a first-round RT-PCR of the TCR CDR3. TCRdb processed the multiplex PCR reads anew with MiXCR; each CDR3 protein has one entry. The sample records 550,000 to 650,000 distinct CDR3 sequences, 14% being singletons. The sequencing input was blood. The receptors derive from a woman aged 40-49 years with Graves' hyperthyroidism.

This clonotype was detected many times. The V call is TRBV6-2 or TRBV6-3, the J call TRBJ1-5; weak D call: TRBD1 (5 bases). Trimming pared 0 bases from V and 2 bases from J, leaving 17 bases between. Germline lookup yields CDR1 MNHEY and CDR2 SVGEGT. The CDR3 extends over 18 amino acids. The CDR3 loop reads CASSYSTFGREGNQPQHF. The DNA of the CDR3 is TGTGCCAGCAGTTACTCGACCTTTGGCAGGGAAGGCAATCAGCCCCAGCATTTT.

This clonotype was picked up a small number of times. The chain carries TRBV5-1 and TRBJ1-6; the match to TRBD1 covers 8 bases. CDR3 length: 21 amino acids. The germline CDR1 and CDR2 sequences are SGHRS and YFSETQ. The V segment lost 4 bases and the J segment 0 bases; nucleotides outside the gene matches: 18. This CDR3 reads CASSTRTGRSSSSSYNSPLHF. The CDR3 coding sequence is TGCGCCAGCAGCACCCGGACAGGGAGAAGTTCCTCGAGCTCCTATAATTCACCCCTCCACTTT.

The rearrangement links TRBV19 to TRBJ2-7; 8 bases are a match to TRBD1. The V and J ends lost 1 base and 6 bases, in that order; junction bases with no gene match: 8. The germline CDR1 and CDR2 sequences are LNHDA and SQIVND (reference sequence). This CDR3 is 15 amino acids long. CDR3 region: CASSIGGQGVGEQYF. The CDR3 DNA follows: TGTGCCAGTAGTATAGGAGGACAGGGCGTGGGCGAGCAGTACTTC.

Notes on this clonotype: A much larger clone sits a single nucleotide away, making a read error possible. The conserved phenylalanine or tryptophan is not found at the CDR3 terminus, so this likely reflects a read error. The V call is TRBV10-3, the J call TRBJ2-3, with D possibly being TRBD1 (5 bases). Germline loops: CDR1 ENHRY, CDR2 SYGVKD. This CDR3 is built from 15 residues. DNA of the CDR3: TGTGCCATAAGTGGGGCAAAACTGGGCACAGATACGCAGTATCTT. This sequence encodes CAISGAKLGTDTQYL.

This clonotype was seen a handful of times. This sequence joins TRBV19 and TRBJ1-5; 9 bases align to TRBD1. Germline lookup yields CDR1 LNHDA and CDR2 SQIVND (reference sequence). The V segment lost 3 bases and the J segment 0 bases; nucleotides outside the gene matches: 6. The CDR3 sequence is 17 residues long. In DNA form, the CDR3 reads TGTGCCAGTAGTATGGACAGGGGCACCTATAGCAATCAGCCCCAGCATTTT. It codes for CASSMDRGTYSNQPQHF.

The chain joins TRBV5-4 to TRBJ2-5; 9 nucleotides agree with TRBD1. CDR1 and CDR2 from the germline V gene are SGHNT and YYREEE (reference sequence). The trim removed 4 bases at V and 5 bases at J, leaving 9 bases unmatched. The CDR3 runs to 15 residues. CDR3: CASSQGQGGGETQYF. The CDR3 nucleotides are TGTGCCAGCAGCCAGGGACAGGGTGGTGGGGAGACCCAGTACTTC.

This clonotype was seen at least ten times. The rearrangement links TRBV7-2 to TRBJ2-3, with 11 nucleotides matching TRBD1. The CDR3 has 16 residues. Losses at the gene ends were 5 bases for V and 1 base for J; bases not matched to a gene: 5. The germline gives CDR1 SGHTA, CDR2 FQGNSA. The CDR3 DNA sequence: TGTGCCAGCAGCGTGGGGACAGGGGGACGCACAGATACGCAGTATTTT. Protein product: CASSVGTGGRTDTQYF.

This clonotype was seen ten or more times. Here the CDR3 reads CASSQPGLAGYEQYF. CDR3 DNA: TGTGCCAGCAGCCAGCCGGGACTAGCGGGATACGAGCAGTACTTC. The V and J genes are TRBV3-1 and TRBJ2-7, with 13 positions matching TRBD2. The V gene's germline CDR1 is LGHDT and CDR2 YNNKEL (reference sequence). The V gene end was trimmed by 3 bases and the J gene end by 4 bases; junction bases not matched to a gene: 3. The CDR3 runs to 15 residues.

In its sample, this clonotype was seen many times. This rearrangement joins TRBV20-1 to TRBJ2-1; 8 nucleotides match TRBD2. From germline, CDR1 is DFQATT and CDR2 SNEGSKA (reference sequence). This CDR3 has 16 amino acids. Germline trimming cut 5 bases from V and 8 bases from J; bases unmatched to any gene: 17. For the CDR3, the DNA is TGCAGTGCTCCGGGGGGGCGGGAGGACATATTGGATGAGCAGTTCTTC. Translated: CSAPGGREDILDEQFF.

The gene calls are TRBV29-1 and TRBJ2-7; no reliable D call. Trimming stripped 0 bases from V and 2 bases from J, with 5 bases between. The CDR3 totals 12 residues. Germline values: CDR1 SQVTM, CDR2 ANQGSEA. The CDR3 sequence: CSVEERPYEQYF. In nucleotides, the CDR3 is TGCAGCGTTGAAGAACGGCCCTACGAGCAGTACTTC.

The table lists this clonotype with many counts. The rearrangement joins TRBV12-3 or TRBV12-4 to TRBJ2-7, with D possibly being TRBD1 (6 bases). The CDR3 runs to 14 residues. The germline V and J ends were trimmed by 5 bases and 1 base, with 12 bases remaining between them. CDR3: CASSRTVKSYEQYF. The CDR3 bases are TGTGCCAGCAGTCGGACAGTGAAATCCTACGAGCAGTACTTC.

This clonotype was seen many times. The genes are TRBV3-1 and TRBJ2-5; D tentatively fits TRBD1 or TRBD2 (5 bases each). CDR3 length equals 12 residues. V was trimmed by 2 bases and J by 11 bases, leaving 12 bases between them. Germline V gives CDR1 LGHDT, CDR2 YNNKEL (reference sequence). CDR3 nucleotides: TGTGCCAGCAGCCAAAGTAGGGACGGACAGTACTTC. Translated, it gives CASSQSRDGQYF.

This clonotype was recorded many times. DNA of the CDR3: TGTGCCAGCAGCCTTAAAAGGGGACCTGGAAACACCATATATTTT. Translating it yields CASSLKRGPGNTIYF. The chain couples TRBV3-1 to TRBJ1-3, with D perhaps matching TRBD1 (5 bases). The CDR3 extends over 15 amino acids. Germline V lookup: CDR1 LGHDT, CDR2 YNNKEL (reference sequence). Trimming shortened V by 4 bases and J by 2 bases, and 12 bases separated the two germline ends.

This clonotype has a count of ten or more. The chain employs TRBV30 and TRBJ1-2; 10 bases map to TRBD1. Germline assignment: CDR1 GTSNPN and CDR2 SVGIG (reference sequence). Trimming at V came to 1 base and at J to 5 bases, leaving 4 bases not matched to a gene. CDR3 length: 14 residues. In DNA, the CDR3 is TGTGCCTGGAGTGGACAGGGGGCGAAGTATGGCTACACCTTC. As protein: CAWSGQGAKYGYTF.

There are a few counts of this clonotype. The chain recombines TRBV5-1 with TRBJ2-7; TRBD1 might be the D (6 bases). The germline V gene has CDR1 SGHRS and CDR2 YFSETQ. Trimming removed 1 base from V and 2 bases from J, with 7 bases in between. This CDR3 is 13 amino acids long. The CDR3 DNA is TGCGCCAGCAGCTTGCGACAGGCCTACGAGCAGTACTTC. Amino acids: CASSLRQAYEQYF.

This clonotype was counted at least ten times. V is TRBV28 and J is TRBJ2-6, with a weak D call TRBD2 (5 bases). The CDR3 is 15 amino acids. The V gene lost 3 bases and the J gene lost 1 base, with 7 bases spanning the gap. Germline V gene lookup returns CDR1 MDHEN and CDR2 SYDVKM. CDR3 DNA sequence: TGTGCCAGCAGTTTTTCGGGGTCTGGGGCCAACGTCCTGACTTTC. Translation: CASSFSGSGANVLTF.